The 5 T cell receptor beta chains presented below share a single source sample, sequenced in a study of control samples from healthy donors and cancer patients. Sequenced by immunoSEQ multiplex PCR; TCRdb stores in-frame clones only, minus some. The sample holds approximately 180,000 clones, 85% to 95% seen once. The sequencing sample was made of blood. These receptors all stem from a woman in her late teens or twenties in good health.

The J gene is TRBJ1-1, the V gene TRBV28; D remains unclear. Germline values: CDR1 MDHEN, CDR2 SYDVKM. The CDR3 sequence is 13 residues long. V was cut by 3 bases and J by 3 bases, with 8 bases left in between. In DNA, the CDR3 is TGTGCCAGCAGTTTGTTAGGATACACTGAAGCTTTCTTT. This gives the protein CASSLLGYTEAFF. The variable domain in full, with the rest retrieved from reference TRBV28 and TRBJ1-1, is DVKVTQSSRYLVKRTGEKVFLECVQDMDHENMFWYRQDPGLGLRLIYFSYDVKMKEKGDIPEGYSVSREKKERFSLILESASTNQTSMYLCASSLLGYTEAFFGQGTRLTVV.

The V call is TRBV10-3, the J call TRBJ1-5; D call uncertain. This CDR3 has 17 residues. The germline V gene has CDR1 ENHRY and CDR2 SYGVKD. Trimming removed 0 bases at V and 0 bases at J, with 12 bases between. In DNA form, the CDR3 reads TGTGCCATCAGTGAGTCGAAGGGATCCCCTAGCAATCAGCCCCAGCATTTT. Translated, it gives CAISESKGSPSNQPQHF.

The rearrangement uses TRBV6-1 and TRBJ1-1, with TRBD1 matching over 7 bases. The CDR3 is 15 amino acids. Germline V CDR1 and CDR2: MNHNS, SASEGT. V lost 2 bases to trimming and J lost 7 bases; unmatched junction nucleotides: 10. The CDR3 nucleotides are TGTGCCAGCAGTGAATGGGAGTCGGGGACAGATGAAGCTTTCTTT. Protein product: CASSEWESGTDEAFF.

In regard to this clone: Other nucleotide sequences in the sample specify the same CDR3. The chain uses TRBV5-5 and TRBJ1-2, with a weak D call TRBD1 (5 bases). The ends were cut back, 4 bases at V and 2 bases at J, with 15 bases in the middle. This CDR3 has 15 residues. CDR1 and CDR2 (germline): SGHKS, YYEKEE (reference sequence). DNA of the CDR3: TGTGCCAGCAGCCTGGCCTGGGACGGGAACTATGGCTACACCTTC. It codes for CASSLAWDGNYGYTF.

The V call is TRBV5-1, the J call TRBJ1-5; TRBD1 aligns across 9 bases. Germline loops: CDR1 SGHRS, CDR2 YFSETQ. The CDR3 covers 14 residues. Trimming cost V 4 bases and J 5 bases; bases outside gene matches: 4. The CDR3 DNA sequence: TGCGCCAGCAGCAGAACAGGGGGCGATCAGCCCCAGCATTTT. It translates to CASSRTGGDQPQHF.